The 5 T cell receptor beta chains below come from one sample, sequenced in a study of beta chain features in type 1 diabetes. Isolated RNA was reverse transcribed in full, so expressed TCRB transcripts were sequenced. Measured with immunoSEQ multiplex PCR; TCRdb has only the in-frame clones, and not every one. The sample carries a few hundred thousand clones, around 9.9% recorded once. Sequencing was done on a sample of central memory CD4+ T cells from blood. These receptors all stem from a young man in good health.

The genes are TRBV27 and TRBJ2-7; D unresolved. Germline CDR1 reads MNHEY; CDR2 reads SMNVEV (reference sequence). The CDR3 has 15 residues. The V gene lost 5 bases and the J gene lost 0 bases, with 14 bases spanning the gap. CDR3 loop: CASSRFGLSSYEQYF. DNA for the CDR3: TGTGCCAGCAGTCGATTTGGGTTGAGCTCCTACGAGCAGTACTTC.

This clone was seen more than once but under ten times. CDR3 loop: CASSPTWGGNTIYF. Written as DNA, the CDR3 is TGTGCCAGCAGTCCCACGTGGGGCGGAAACACCATATATTTT. This chain links TRBV27 with TRBJ1-3; the D gene is possibly TRBD1 (5 bases). CDR3 length equals 14 residues. CDR1 is MNHEY, CDR2 SMNVEV, per germline (reference sequence). V was cut by 5 bases and J by 4 bases, with 12 bases left in between.

In its sample, this clone was seen a few times. This chain uses TRBV10-3 with TRBJ2-7; D might be TRBD1 or TRBD2, each matching 5 bases. In germline, CDR1 is ENHRY, CDR2 SYGVKD. The CDR3 extends over 14 amino acids. Trimming pared 5 bases from V and 5 bases from J, leaving 16 bases between. The CDR3 sequence is CAISREAGSHEQYF. CDR3 bases: TGTGCCATCAGTCGAGAGGCAGGGAGCCACGAGCAGTACTTC.

In regard to this clone: At the DNA level, this CDR3 is encoded by other sequences in the same sample as well. The chain uses TRBV29-1 and TRBJ2-7; D unresolved. The CDR3 length is 17 residues. CDR1 SQVTM and CDR2 ANQGSEA come from the germline V gene. V dropped 2 bases and J dropped 0 bases, with 20 bases sitting between them. CDR3: CSVESRGRGPSSYEQYF. The CDR3 coding sequence is TGCAGCGTTGAATCTAGAGGTCGTGGGCCCAGCTCCTACGAGCAGTACTTC.

A few counts support this clone. V and J are TRBV6-5 and TRBJ2-1; 10 nucleotides match TRBD2. This CDR3 comprises 14 residues. The V gene end was trimmed by 6 bases and the J gene end by 12 bases; junction bases not matched to a gene: 11. Per the germline V gene, CDR1 is MNHEY and CDR2 is SVGAGI. CDR3 nucleotide sequence: TGTGCCAGCAGCCTAAACGCTCTAGCGGGAGTGCAGTTCTTC. Translation: CASSLNALAGVQFF.